This T cell receptor (beta chain) was obtained from a study of blood T cell repertoires in COVID-19. Study details: The study drew acute and convalescent COVID-19 samples from the United States, Italy and Spain. T cells, B-cell-depleted T cells, or PBMCs supplied cDNA or gDNA.

In the study's own analysis: Estimation of nucleated cell counts relied on the amplification of reference gene primers. The repertoire was sequenced with immunoSEQ multiplex PCR; TCRdb's copy has only in-frame clones and lacks some. The V and J calls and clone size were taken over from that table, and D and trimming were inferred from the DNA. The data contain around 100,000 clones, roughly nine tenths of them seen just once; the ten biggest clones take up approximately 29%. This clone was counted only a few times. Other DNA sequences in this sample translate to the same CDR3. This CDR3 region has 11 residues. The ends were cut back, 9 bases at V and 7 bases at J, with 10 bases in the middle. From germline, CDR1 is LNHDA and CDR2 SQIVND (reference sequence).

The receptor's source is an elderly woman with acute or convalescent COVID-19. V gene TRBV19 combines with J gene TRBJ1-5, with D unresolved. What was sequenced was peripheral blood. Here the CDR3 reads CASSEGQPQHF. Here the CDR3 DNA reads TGTGCCAGCAGTGAGGGCCAGCCCCAGCATTTT.